This T cell receptor (beta chain) was observed in a study of T cells expressing NK-cell markers. Study-level background: The TCR beta repertoires were obtained from sorted CD3+CD56+NKG2C+, CD3+CD56+NKG2C- and CD3+CD56-NKG2C+ T cells.

Overall study findings and caveats: In several donors, dominant clonotypes made up about 25-65% of CD3+CD56-NKG2C+ cells. For a handful of donors, the dominant NKG2C+ clonotypes made up about 1.0-7.5% of their CD8+ T cells.

TCRdb re-called the 5' RACE reads and shows each CDR3 protein once, DNA omitted. The ten top clones account for under 20%, within a sample of some 110,000 distinct CDR3 sequences. Worth noting for this clonotype: The antigen is unknown.

Germline CDR1 SNHLY, CDR2 FYNNEI. The CDR3 runs to 17 residues. The sequence came from a woman aged 18-70 years in good health. This chain joins TRBV2 and TRBJ2-5; lacking DNA, the TRBD2 call made by TCRdb goes unchecked. Sample: blood T cells: a sorted CD56 or NKG2C T cell subset, CD4+ or CD8+ T cells, or bulk PBMC T cells (not recorded which). This CDR3 is CASSEAPSGGAGETQYF.